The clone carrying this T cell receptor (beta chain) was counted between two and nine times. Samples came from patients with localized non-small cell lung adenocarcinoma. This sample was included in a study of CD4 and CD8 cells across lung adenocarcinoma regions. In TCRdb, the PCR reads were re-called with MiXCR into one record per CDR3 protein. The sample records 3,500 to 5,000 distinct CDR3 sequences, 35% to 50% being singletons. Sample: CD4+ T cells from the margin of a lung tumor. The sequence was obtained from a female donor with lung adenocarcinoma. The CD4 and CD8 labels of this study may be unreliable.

CDR3: CASLYDHEQYF. CDR3 coding DNA: TGTGCCAGCCTGTATGATCATGAGCAGTACTTC. V gene TRBV11-2 combines with J gene TRBJ2-5; D is unclear. Germline loops: CDR1 SGHAT, CDR2 FQNNGV. The CDR3 covers 11 residues. V was cut by 8 bases and J by 11 bases, with 15 bases left in between.